The clone carrying this T cell receptor beta chain has more than one count but fewer than ten. The time point was: sample taken at primary tumor resection. A single record per CDR3 protein comes from TCRdb applying MiXCR to the 5' RACE reads. The table lists around 7,700 distinct CDR3 sequences, 15% to 19% of them singletons, with around 15% in the top ten. The data derive from a study of spatial heterogeneity in lung cancer. Looking at the study overall: Every unique TCR and UMI combination, on average, appeared more than ten times in raw reads.

This CDR3 is built from 16 residues. Per germline, CDR1 KGHSH and CDR2 LQKENI. Trimming removed 3 bases from V and 3 bases from J; junction bases left unmatched: 10. The material was normal lung tissue next to the tumor, obtained at surgery. J is TRBJ2-7 and V is TRBV18; 8 positions match TRBD1. The sequence was collected from a male donor with early-stage non-small cell lung cancer. CDR3 region: CASSPGTGRRGYEQYF. Written as DNA, the CDR3 is TGTGCCAGCTCACCCGGGACAGGTCGGCGAGGCTACGAGCAGTACTTC.